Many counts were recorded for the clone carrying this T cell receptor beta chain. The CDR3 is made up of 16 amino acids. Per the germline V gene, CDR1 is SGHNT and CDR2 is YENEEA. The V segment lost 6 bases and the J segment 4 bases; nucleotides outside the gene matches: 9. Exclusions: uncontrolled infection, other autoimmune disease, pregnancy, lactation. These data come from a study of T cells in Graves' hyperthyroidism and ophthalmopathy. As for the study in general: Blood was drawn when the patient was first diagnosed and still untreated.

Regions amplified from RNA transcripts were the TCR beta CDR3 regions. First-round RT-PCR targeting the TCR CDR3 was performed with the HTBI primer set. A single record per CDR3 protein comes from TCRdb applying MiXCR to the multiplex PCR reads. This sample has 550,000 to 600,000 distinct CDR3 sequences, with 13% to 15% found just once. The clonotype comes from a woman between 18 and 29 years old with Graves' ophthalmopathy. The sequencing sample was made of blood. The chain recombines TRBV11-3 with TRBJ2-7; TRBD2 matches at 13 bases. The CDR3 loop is CASSFLWTSGRYEQYF. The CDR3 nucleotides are TGTGCCAGCAGTTTTTTATGGACTAGCGGGAGATACGAGCAGTACTTC. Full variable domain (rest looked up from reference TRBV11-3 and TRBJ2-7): EAGVVQSPRYKIIEKKQPVAFWCNPISGHNTLYWYLQNLGQGPELLIRYENEEAVDDSQLPKDRFSAERLKGVDSTLKIQPAELGDSAVYLCASSFLWTSGRYEQYFGPGTRLTVT.